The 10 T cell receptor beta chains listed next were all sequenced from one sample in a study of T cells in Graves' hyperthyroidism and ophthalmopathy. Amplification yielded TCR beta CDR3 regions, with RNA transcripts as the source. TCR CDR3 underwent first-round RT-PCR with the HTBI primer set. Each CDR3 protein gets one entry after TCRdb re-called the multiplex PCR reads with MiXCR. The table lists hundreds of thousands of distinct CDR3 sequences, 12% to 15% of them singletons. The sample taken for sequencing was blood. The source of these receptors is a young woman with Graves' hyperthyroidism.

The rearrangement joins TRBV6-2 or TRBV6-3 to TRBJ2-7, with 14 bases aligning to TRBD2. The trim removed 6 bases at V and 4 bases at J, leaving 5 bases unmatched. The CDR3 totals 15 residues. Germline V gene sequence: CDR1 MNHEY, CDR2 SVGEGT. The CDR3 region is CASRGTSGRGYEQYF. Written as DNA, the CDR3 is TGTGCCAGCAGAGGGACTAGCGGGAGAGGGTACGAGCAGTACTTC.

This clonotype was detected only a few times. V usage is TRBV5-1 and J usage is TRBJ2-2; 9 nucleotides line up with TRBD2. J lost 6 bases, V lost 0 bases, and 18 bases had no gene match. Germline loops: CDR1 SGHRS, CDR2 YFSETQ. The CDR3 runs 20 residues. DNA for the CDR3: TGCGCCAGCAGCTTGGCAGCCGACAGGAACAGCGGGAGGAGTCCCGGGGAGCTGTTTTTT. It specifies CASSLAADRNSGRSPGELFF.

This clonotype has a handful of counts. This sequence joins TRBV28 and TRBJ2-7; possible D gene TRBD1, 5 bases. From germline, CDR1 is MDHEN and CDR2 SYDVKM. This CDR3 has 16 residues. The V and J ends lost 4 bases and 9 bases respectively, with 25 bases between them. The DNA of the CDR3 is TGTGCCAGCAGTTCCCCCCCGCAGGGTTTTTTATTCGGGCAGTACTTC. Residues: CASSSPPQGFLFGQYF.

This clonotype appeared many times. The CDR3 region has the DNA TGTGCCAGCTCCCTTGGACTAGCGGTAAATGAGCAGTTCTTC. It yields the protein CASSLGLAVNEQFF. The chain is built from TRBV18 and TRBJ2-1; 10 bases are shared with TRBD2. This CDR3 spans 14 amino acids. Looked up from germline, CDR1 is KGHSH and CDR2 is LQKENI. With 6 bases clipped from V and 7 bases from J, the junction kept 6 bases outside the gene matches. The full variable domain, its missing parts supplied by reference TRBV18 and TRBJ2-1, is NAGVMQNPRHLVRRRGQEARLRCSPMKGHSHVYWYRQLPEEGLKFMVYLQKENIIDESGMPKERFSAEFPKEGPSILRIQQVVRGDSAAYFCASSLGLAVNEQFFGPGTRLTVL.

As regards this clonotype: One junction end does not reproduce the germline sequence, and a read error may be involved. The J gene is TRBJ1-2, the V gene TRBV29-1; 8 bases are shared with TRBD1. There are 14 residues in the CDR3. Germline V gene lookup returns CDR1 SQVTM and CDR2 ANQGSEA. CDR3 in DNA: TGCAGCGTTGATTGGACAGGGCAGGGCTATGGCTGCACCTTC. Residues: CSVDWTGQGYGCTF.

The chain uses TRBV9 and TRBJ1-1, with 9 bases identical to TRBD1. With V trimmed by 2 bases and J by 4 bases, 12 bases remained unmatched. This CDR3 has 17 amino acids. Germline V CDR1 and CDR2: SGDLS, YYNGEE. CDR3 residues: CASSVVPGQGMFTEAFF. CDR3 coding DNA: TGTGCCAGCAGCGTCGTACCGGGACAGGGTATGTTCACTGAAGCTTTCTTT.

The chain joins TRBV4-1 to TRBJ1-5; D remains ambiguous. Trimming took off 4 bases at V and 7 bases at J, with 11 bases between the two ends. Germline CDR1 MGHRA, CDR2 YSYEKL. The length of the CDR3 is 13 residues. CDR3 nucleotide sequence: TGCGCCAGCAGCCCGAACCCGGGGCAGCCCCAGCATTTT. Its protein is CASSPNPGQPQHF.

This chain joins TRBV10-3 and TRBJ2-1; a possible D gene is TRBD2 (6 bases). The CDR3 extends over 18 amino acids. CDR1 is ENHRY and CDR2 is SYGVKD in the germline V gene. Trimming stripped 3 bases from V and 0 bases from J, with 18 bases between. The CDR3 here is CAISDLRASASSYNEQFF. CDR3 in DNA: TGTGCCATCAGTGATCTTAGGGCTAGCGCTAGCTCCTACAATGAGCAGTTCTTC.

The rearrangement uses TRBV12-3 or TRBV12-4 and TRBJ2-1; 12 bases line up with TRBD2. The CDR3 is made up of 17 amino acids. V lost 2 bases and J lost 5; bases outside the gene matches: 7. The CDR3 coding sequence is TGTGCCAGCAGTTTATTCCTAGCGGGAGGGCCCAACAATGAGCAGTTCTTC. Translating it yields CASSLFLAGGPNNEQFF.

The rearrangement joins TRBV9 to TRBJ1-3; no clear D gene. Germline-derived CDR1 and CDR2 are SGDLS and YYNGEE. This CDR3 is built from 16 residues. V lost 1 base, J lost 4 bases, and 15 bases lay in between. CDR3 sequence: CASSVPPEGPGNTIYF. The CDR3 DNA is TGTGCCAGCAGCGTACCACCGGAGGGTCCCGGAAACACCATATATTTT.